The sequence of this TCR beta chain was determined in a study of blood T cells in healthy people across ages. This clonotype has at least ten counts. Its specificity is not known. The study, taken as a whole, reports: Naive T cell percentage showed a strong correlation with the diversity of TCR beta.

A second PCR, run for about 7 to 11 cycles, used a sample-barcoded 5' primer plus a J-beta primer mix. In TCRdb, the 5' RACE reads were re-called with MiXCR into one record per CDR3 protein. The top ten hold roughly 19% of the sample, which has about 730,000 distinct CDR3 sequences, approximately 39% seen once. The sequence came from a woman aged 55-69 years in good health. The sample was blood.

CDR3 sequence reads: CASSPPSGVTYEQYF. CDR3 in DNA: TGTGCCAGCAGCCCCCCTAGCGGGGTTACCTACGAGCAGTACTTC. The J gene is TRBJ2-7, the V gene TRBV7-9, with TRBD2 matching over 9 bases. Germline loops: CDR1 SEHNR, CDR2 FQNEAQ (reference sequence). The V gene end was trimmed by 5 bases and the J gene end by 2 bases; junction bases not matched to a gene: 7. The CDR3 consists of 15 residues.